This TCR beta chain was sequenced in a study of control samples from healthy donors and cancer patients. Sequencing was performed with immunoSEQ multiplex PCR; in TCRdb, only in-frame clones are kept and a portion is missing. Among 100,000 to 150,000 clones listed, roughly 90% were seen once. Germline V gene lookup returns CDR1 SGHDN and CDR2 FVKESK. J gave up 7 bases and V 3 bases, and 6 bases lay outside the gene matches. The CDR3 contains 15 residues. Material for sequencing was blood. The gene calls are TRBV14 and TRBJ1-4, with 9 bases aligning to TRBD1. This clonotype was sampled from a man aged 35-49 years in good health. The CDR3 sequence: CASSHRQGVIEKLFF. The CDR3, as DNA: TGTGCCAGCAGCCACAGACAGGGGGTTATTGAAAAACTGTTTTTT.